This TCR beta chain was captured in a study of T cell responses to AZD1222 COVID-19 vaccine. Generated by immunoSEQ multiplex PCR, the TCRdb table keeps only in-frame clones and is missing some. The repertoire holds 110,000 or so clones, with 70% to 90% as singletons. V was trimmed by 1 base and J by 1 base, leaving 13 bases between them. This CDR3 region has 16 residues. Germline values: CDR1 SNHLY, CDR2 FYNNEI. The chain employs TRBV2 and TRBJ1-2; D gene unclear. The specimen was peripheral blood, collected 28 days after the second AZD1222 dose. This TCR was sampled from an adult who received the AZD1222 COVID-19 vaccine. CDR3 DNA sequence: TGTGCCAGCAGTGAAGTCGTTCGGGCGATTAACTATGGCTACACCTTC. The encoded protein is CASSEVVRAINYGYTF.